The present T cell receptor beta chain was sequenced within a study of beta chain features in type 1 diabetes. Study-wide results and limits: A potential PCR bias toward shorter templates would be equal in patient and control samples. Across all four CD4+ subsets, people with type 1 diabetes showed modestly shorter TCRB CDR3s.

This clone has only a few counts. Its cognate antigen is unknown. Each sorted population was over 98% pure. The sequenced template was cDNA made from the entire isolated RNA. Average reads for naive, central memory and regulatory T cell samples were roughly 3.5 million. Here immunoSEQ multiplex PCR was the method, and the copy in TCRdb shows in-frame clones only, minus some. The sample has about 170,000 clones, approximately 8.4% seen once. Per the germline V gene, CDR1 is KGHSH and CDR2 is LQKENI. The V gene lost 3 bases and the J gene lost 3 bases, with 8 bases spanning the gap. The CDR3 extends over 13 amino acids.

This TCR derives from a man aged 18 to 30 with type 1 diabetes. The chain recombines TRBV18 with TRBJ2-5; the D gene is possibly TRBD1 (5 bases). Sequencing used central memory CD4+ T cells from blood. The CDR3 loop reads CASSPGQEETQYF. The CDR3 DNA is TGTGCCAGCTCACCCGGACAAGAAGAGACCCAGTACTTC.